This entry features one T cell receptor beta chain sequence. The count of this clone is one. The specificity of this receptor is unknown. Per-nucleotide qualities are absent, and no much larger clonotype sits a single base away. This sample was included in a study of cytomegalovirus exposure and HLA in healthy donors (dated by TCRdb to 2015 to 2018). Regarding the complete study: The roughly 650 repertoires of the first cohort and the roughly 110 validation repertoires were produced on the same platform, according to a later analysis. The study aimed to test whether signatures of past pathogen exposure could be identified by cataloging public T cell receptors. Besides the first cohort of 500 to 700 subjects, a separate validation cohort made up of 120 or so different subjects was used. To predict cytomegalovirus infection status, the study combined high-throughput TCR immunosequencing, statistical association of individual TCRs with disease status, and machine learning. Points the paper makes about the study in general: All 120 or so repertoires were used to score co-occurrence in the validation cohort in a later analysis, because that analysis had no HLA typing for the cohort. In vitro tests confirmed that three of the cytomegalovirus-associated TCR beta chains recognize cytomegalovirus antigens. In the study, approximately 160 TCR beta chains were listed as associated with cytomegalovirus. According to the authors, the approach could potentially be generalized to other disease states and immunological phenotypes. Cytomegalovirus status was reported to be diagnosed by the classifier with high specificity and sensitivity in both the original and validation cohorts. Most TCR sequences were observed very rarely across donors, whereas some public TCRs were present in many individuals. A later analysis found that TCRs clustered in the first cohort also tended to co-occur in the 120 validation repertoires, with more than 90% of cluster scores above 0.

Separate from the approximately 700-subject first cohort, the validation cohort of 120 subjects was the group to which the donors belonged. Library creation used the immunoSEQ multiplex PCR assay. The authors' analysis ran thus. A statistical classification framework was developed to diagnose cytomegalovirus status using the catalog of TCR beta chain sequences. Entries here come from immuneACCESS through TCRdb and include only in-frame sequences with V and J called. Some clones fail to appear in such tables; in the studies checked, an unresolved V gene covers under half of the shortfall, and the cause of the remainder is unknown. That table supplies the V and J calls and clone size; D and trimming were determined from the DNA. Here the sample has some 110,000 clones; 94% occur a single time. Roughly 1.2% of the sample lies in the top ten. V lost 4 bases and J lost 3 bases; the stretch between them is 10 bases long. There are 13 amino acids in the CDR3, from cysteine to phenylalanine inclusive. CDR3 DNA is the only sequence kept; it has 39 bases, read in frame from the first base. CDR1 is given as MNHEY and CDR2 as SMNVEV, both from the germline V gene (reference sequence).

The rearrangement joined TRBV27 to TRBJ2-7, with the identity of the D gene unclear. The specimen was PBMCs. This clonotype originated in a woman between 18 and 30 years old in good health and CMV-seronegative. The CDR3 is CASSSGAGYEQYF. The DNA reads as follows: TGTGCCAGCAGTTCAGGCGCTGGCTACGAGCAGTACTTC.